These 30 T cell receptor beta chains were all obtained from the same sample, sequenced in a study of somatic mutations in cytotoxic T cells in rheumatoid arthritis. This table comes from immunoSEQ multiplex PCR, and its TCRdb copy is limited to in-frame clones, with some not included. This sample has more than 20,000 clones, with roughly 86% found just once. Sequencing was performed on CD8+ T cells sorted from blood. Every receptor here comes from a woman aged 45-65 years in good health.

The genes are TRBV7-2 and TRBJ2-3; the match to TRBD1 covers 7 bases. J gave up 4 bases and V 4 bases, and 11 bases lay outside the gene matches. The CDR3 length is 16 residues. Germline V gene sequence: CDR1 SGHTA, CDR2 FQGNSA. This CDR3 reads CASSSTSTGYPDTQYF. The CDR3 coding sequence is TGTGCCAGCAGCTCTACGTCGACAGGGTACCCAGATACGCAGTATTTT.

The chain joins TRBV2 to TRBJ2-3; weak D call: TRBD1 (6 bases). Germline V gene lookup returns CDR1 SNHLY and CDR2 FYNNEI. Trimming removed 7 bases from V and 1 base from J, with 18 bases in between. CDR3 length equals 16 residues. The CDR3 reads CASKWTQGGGTDTQYF. CDR3 sequence (DNA): TGTGCCAGCAAATGGACACAGGGTGGTGGCACAGATACGCAGTATTTT.

The gene calls are TRBV10-3 and TRBJ2-2; D is undetermined. The CDR3 length is 13 residues. The V gene lost 8 bases and the J gene lost 5 bases, with 12 bases spanning the gap. Germline V lookup: CDR1 ENHRY, CDR2 SYGVKD. The CDR3 reads CAIRLGVTGELFF. The DNA of the CDR3 is TGTGCCATCCGCCTGGGTGTAACCGGGGAGCTGTTTTTT.

This chain links TRBV4-2 with TRBJ1-4, with D perhaps TRBD1 (6 bases). The V end lost 4 bases, the J end lost 12 bases, and 9 bases lay between the germline ends. Germline loops: CDR1 LGHNA, CDR2 YNFKEQ. This CDR3 contains 11 residues. The chain's CDR3 is CASSPGAELFF. CDR3 nucleotides: TGTGCCAGCAGCCCAGGGGCGGAACTGTTTTTT.

This chain joins TRBV29-1 and TRBJ1-1; maybe TRBD1 (5 bases). V was pared by 0 bases and J by 5 bases, with 7 bases between. Germline V gene lookup returns CDR1 SQVTM and CDR2 ANQGSEA. The CDR3 totals 12 residues. CDR3 amino acids: CSVEERGTEAFF. CDR3 nucleotides: TGCAGCGTTGAAGAACGGGGGACTGAAGCTTTCTTT.

This chain joins TRBV4-3 and TRBJ2-1; no firm D call. The CDR3 sequence is 18 residues long. The ends were cut back, 0 bases at V and 0 bases at J, with 15 bases in the middle. The germline V gene encodes CDR1 LGHNA and CDR2 YSLEER. The CDR3 loop is CASSQEGILSSSYNEQFF. The CDR3 DNA reads TGCGCCAGCAGCCAAGAGGGCATCCTATCCAGCTCCTACAATGAGCAGTTCTTC.

V gene TRBV9 combines with J gene TRBJ1-3, with TRBD1 matching over 8 bases. The CDR3 extends over 16 amino acids. V was clipped by 4 bases and J by 2 bases; unmatched bases: 8. From germline, CDR1 is SGDLS and CDR2 YYNGEE. The CDR3 sequence: CASSIPGTGPGNTIYF. The CDR3 coding sequence is TGTGCCAGCAGCATCCCCGGGACAGGCCCTGGAAACACCATATATTTT.

This clone is deemed medium-sized. The chain joins TRBV25-1 to TRBJ2-7; 7 nucleotides align to TRBD1. Germline lookup yields CDR1 MGHDK and CDR2 SYGVNS. The CDR3 is 10 amino acids. V lost 7 bases and J lost 6; bases outside the gene matches: 0. The CDR3, as DNA: TGTGCCAGCAACAGGGGCGAGCAGTACTTC. As protein: CASNRGEQYF.

The chain carries TRBV4-1 and TRBJ1-5, with D uncertain. Deletions cut 0 bases from V and 1 base from J, with 10 bases between. Germline V gene lookup returns CDR1 MGHRA and CDR2 YSYEKL. CDR3 size: 16 residues. CDR3: CASSQEKTDSNQPQHF. DNA of the CDR3: TGCGCCAGCAGCCAAGAAAAAACTGACAGCAATCAGCCCCAGCATTTT.

V gene TRBV28 combines with J gene TRBJ2-5; D tentatively reads TRBD1 or TRBD2 (5 bases each). Looked up from germline, CDR1 is MDHEN and CDR2 is SYDVKM. The CDR3 has 15 residues. Trimming stripped 6 bases from V and 2 bases from J, with 16 bases between. The CDR3 protein is CASSPFRDLQETQYF. The CDR3 bases are TGTGCCAGCAGCCCGTTCCGGGACCTACAAGAGACCCAGTACTTC.

This chain joins TRBV4-3 and TRBJ2-7; D possibly corresponds to TRBD2 (6 bases). Trimming took off 4 bases at V and 3 bases at J, with 16 bases between the two ends. The CDR3 spans 15 residues. Germline CDR1 LGHNA, CDR2 YSLEER. The CDR3 DNA sequence: TGCGCCAGCAGCCCCTTCCAGGTCGGGGGCTACGAGCAGTACTTC. It codes for CASSPFQVGGYEQYF.

This clone was counted between two and nine times. The rearrangement uses TRBV27 and TRBJ1-5; weak D call: TRBD1 (5 bases). This CDR3 has 12 amino acids. With 6 bases removed from V and 6 bases from J, the gap between germline ends came to 9 bases. The germline CDR1 and CDR2 sequences are MNHEY and SMNVEV (reference sequence). Written as DNA, the CDR3 is TGTGCCAGCAGCCAGGGAAGTCAGCCCCAGCATTTT. It yields the protein CASSQGSQPQHF.

The rearrangement joins TRBV10-1 to TRBJ1-2, with 7 bases lining up with TRBD1. The CDR3 sequence is 16 residues long. CDR1 WNHNN and CDR2 SYGVQD come from the germline V gene (reference sequence). V lost 10 bases and J lost 6; bases outside the gene matches: 20. CDR3 DNA: TGCGCCACTCACAACAGAGAGGGAGGGGGCGAGGATGGCTACACCTTC. Translated, it gives CATHNREGGGEDGYTF.

Of note for this clone: A junction end diverges from the germline sequence, so it may reflect a read error. The identical CDR3 is also encoded by other nucleotide sequences in the sample. The chain is built from TRBV2 and TRBJ2-7; TRBD2 aligns across 10 bases. This CDR3 comprises 19 residues. CDR1 and CDR2 from the germline V gene are SNHLY and FYNNEI. CDR3 residues: CASSDPKQETSGIGDEQYF. CDR3 DNA sequence: TGTGCCAGCAGTGACCCTAAGCAGGAAACTAGCGGGATCGGGGACGAGCAATACTTC.

This chain's CDR3 is CASSSPGFSGANVLTF. In nucleotides, the CDR3 is TGTGCCAGCAGCTCTCCGGGGTTCTCTGGGGCCAACGTCCTGACTTTC. The chain combines TRBV5-6 with TRBJ2-6; possibly TRBD2 for D (5 bases). CDR1 SGHDT and CDR2 YYEEEE come from the germline V gene. V lost 3 bases and J lost 0, with 10 bases in between. CDR3 size: 16 residues. Combining the CDR3 with reference TRBV5-6 and TRBJ2-6 gives the whole variable domain DAGVTQSPTHLIKTRGQQVTLRCSPKSGHDTVSWYQQALGQGPQFIFQYYEEEERQRGNFPDRFSGHQFPNYSSELNVNALLLGDSALYLCASSSPGFSGANVLTFGAGSRLTVL.

The chain has TRBV9 and TRBJ1-4; D is ambiguous. CDR3 length equals 16 residues. Germline V lookup: CDR1 SGDLS, CDR2 YYNGEE. Trimming pared 0 bases from V and 0 bases from J, leaving 9 bases between. In nucleotides, the CDR3 is TGTGCCAGCAGCGTAGCAACTTATGCAACTAATGAAAAACTGTTTTTT. It is translated as CASSVATYATNEKLFF.

The sample holds one count of this clone. The chain couples TRBV6-5 to TRBJ2-7; D is undetermined. CDR1 is MNHEY, CDR2 SVGAGI, per germline. The CDR3 runs to 14 residues. The ends were cut back, 5 bases at V and 5 bases at J, with 16 bases in the middle. The CDR3 here is CASSRWYGFNEQYV. CDR3 sequence (DNA): TGTGCCAGCAGTCGTTGGTACGGCTTCAACGAGCAGTACGTC.

The rearrangement uses TRBV5-1 and TRBJ1-2, with 8 bases that match TRBD1. The CDR3 has 15 amino acids. The V gene end was trimmed by 4 bases and the J gene end by 4 bases; junction bases not matched to a gene: 9. CDR1 is SGHRS and CDR2 is YFSETQ in the germline V gene. The CDR3 bases are TGCGCCAGCAGCCTCGCGGCAGGGGGCATCTATGGCTACACCTTC. This sequence encodes CASSLAAGGIYGYTF.

The chain employs TRBV6-5 and TRBJ2-7; D uncertain. The CDR3 is 14 residues long. Germline V CDR1 and CDR2: MNHEY, SVGAGI. V shed 6 bases and J shed 2 bases, with 14 bases lying between them. The CDR3 reads CASRALGYTYEQYF. The CDR3 DNA reads TGTGCCAGCAGAGCCTTGGGGTATACCTACGAGCAGTACTTC.

This clone was seen more than once but under ten times. The chain has TRBV6-1 and TRBJ1-6, with unresolved D. This CDR3 is 14 amino acids long. The germline CDR1 and CDR2 sequences are MNHNS and SASEGT. Trimming removed 7 bases at V and 7 bases at J, with 14 bases between. DNA for the CDR3: TGTGCCAGCACCCCGGCGGCGGAGAATTCACCCCTCCACTTT. As protein: CASTPAAENSPLHF.

V gene TRBV7-6 combines with J gene TRBJ2-1, with D perhaps TRBD2 (5 bases). From germline, CDR1 is SGHVS and CDR2 FNYEAQ. This CDR3 has 13 amino acids. V lost 5 bases, J lost 7 bases, and 12 bases lay in between. CDR3 sequence: CASSPGGVNEQFF. CDR3 bases: TGTGCCAGCAGCCCCGGAGGTGTTAATGAGCAGTTCTTC.

This clone has a single count. The chain is built from TRBV4-1 and TRBJ1-1; 11 bases map to TRBD1. V shed 4 bases and J 1 base; nucleotides not matched to a gene: 11. The CDR3 covers 18 residues. Germline V gene lookup returns CDR1 MGHRA and CDR2 YSYEKL. CDR3: CASSRDRTGGAQNTEAFF. Written as DNA, the CDR3 is TGCGCCAGCAGCCGGGACCGGACAGGGGGCGCGCAGAACACTGAAGCTTTCTTT.

V and J are TRBV5-1 and TRBJ1-1; tentatively, D is TRBD1 (6 bases). Germline V gene sequence: CDR1 SGHRS, CDR2 YFSETQ. The CDR3 covers 17 residues. The ends were cut back, 0 bases at V and 0 bases at J, with 15 bases in the middle. The CDR3 loop reads CASSLASLGTMNTEAFF. The CDR3 DNA is TGCGCCAGCAGCTTGGCTTCCCTCGGGACAATGAACACTGAAGCTTTCTTT.

The chain recombines TRBV29-1 with TRBJ1-1; maybe TRBD1 (5 bases). The CDR3 has 15 amino acids. CDR1 is SQVTM, CDR2 ANQGSEA, per germline. Trimming took 3 bases from V and 6 from J, leaving 20 bases between them. CDR3 nucleotides: TGCAGCGTTGACCAATCGGGGGGGATGGTCGCTGAAGCTTTCTTT. This sequence encodes CSVDQSGGMVAEAFF. Using reference TRBV29-1 and TRBJ1-1 for the parts outside the CDR3, the full variable domain is SAVISQKPSRDICQRGTSLTIQCQVDSQVTMMFWYRQQPGQSLTLIATANQGSEATYESGFVIDKFPISRPNLTFSTLTVSNMSPEDSSIYLCSVDQSGGMVAEAFFGQGTRLTVV.

V and J are TRBV4-3 and TRBJ2-1, with D perhaps matching TRBD2 (5 bases). The germline V gene has CDR1 LGHNA and CDR2 YSLEER. This CDR3 region has 16 residues. V lost 0 bases and J 6 bases, leaving 15 bases between the germline ends. CDR3 in amino acids: CASSQDGYSGFNEQFF. The CDR3 DNA is TGCGCCAGCAGCCAAGATGGCTACTCGGGGTTCAATGAGCAGTTCTTC.

V is TRBV4-1 and J is TRBJ1-1; perhaps TRBD1 as D (5 bases). The CDR3 loop spans 14 amino acids. In germline, CDR1 is MGHRA, CDR2 YSYEKL. Deletions cut 1 base from V and 4 bases from J, with 10 bases between. The CDR3, as DNA: TGCGCCAGCAGCCAAGGGCAGCAGGGCACTGAAGCTTTCTTT. Its protein product is CASSQGQQGTEAFF.

The rearrangement uses TRBV9 and TRBJ2-7; a possible D gene is TRBD1 (6 bases). The germline V and J ends were trimmed by 4 bases and 1 base, with 15 bases remaining between them. Germline V gives CDR1 SGDLS, CDR2 YYNGEE. The CDR3 extends over 15 amino acids. The CDR3 DNA sequence: TGTGCCAGCAGCCCCGTAAGGGGGTGGTCCTACGAGCAGTACTTC. Amino acids: CASSPVRGWSYEQYF.

The chain uses TRBV7-9 and TRBJ2-6; no clear D. This CDR3 is 15 amino acids long. The ends were cut back, 6 bases at V and 3 bases at J, with 12 bases in the middle. Germline V gene lookup returns CDR1 SEHNR and CDR2 FQNEAQ (reference sequence). CDR3 residues: CASSTDIGGANVLTF. The CDR3 nucleotides read TGTGCCAGCAGTACCGATATCGGTGGGGCCAACGTCCTGACTTTC.

This chain uses TRBV5-4 with TRBJ2-7, with 13 bases aligning to TRBD2. The CDR3 sequence is 17 residues long. CDR1 is SGHNT, CDR2 YYREEE, per germline (reference sequence). Germline trimming cut 0 bases from V and 3 bases from J; bases unmatched to any gene: 6. The CDR3 DNA reads as TGTGCCAGCAGCTTGGAGGGGACTAGCGGGACCATCTACGAGCAGTACTTC. Translation gives CASSLEGTSGTIYEQYF.

The J gene is TRBJ2-6, the V gene TRBV11-2; the D gene is possibly TRBD1 (6 bases). Germline CDR1 is SGHAT and CDR2 is FQNNGV. Trimming took off 6 bases at V and 2 bases at J, with 8 bases between the two ends. The CDR3 runs 14 residues. CDR3 in amino acids: CASRGAAGANVLTF. The CDR3 DNA sequence: TGTGCCAGCAGGGGGGCTGCTGGGGCCAACGTCCTGACTTTC.